Listed here is a single T cell receptor beta chain. Its antigen is unknown. Germline CDR1 and CDR2: MNHEY and SMNVEV (reference sequence). V lost 7 bases and J 4 bases, leaving 11 bases between the germline ends. This CDR3 spans 13 amino acids. The data were taken from a study of cytomegalovirus exposure and HLA in healthy donors. The study, taken as a whole, reports: In an earlier analysis, about 87% or about 30%: the productive usage of most TCR beta V segments.

It was with 60 Vbeta and 13 Jbeta primers that the PCR ran. TCRdb keeps only in-frame clones here, not all; method: immunoSEQ multiplex PCR. The repertoire has about 110,000 clones, 79% of them found once; the top ten carry approximately 3%. The sample was PBMCs. The chain joins TRBV27 to TRBJ2-1, with D possibly TRBD1 on 5 matching bases. This TCR was recovered from a woman in her thirties or forties in good health and CMV-seronegative. The CDR3 DNA reads as TGTGCCAGCACCACGGACAATTACAATGAGCAGTTCTTC. Its protein product is CASTTDNYNEQFF.